This T cell receptor (beta chain) is from a study of early T cells in non-severe SARS-CoV-2 infection. There are a few counts of this clonotype. The CDR3 has 14 amino acids. The germline V gene encodes CDR1 DFQATT and CDR2 SNEGSKA (reference sequence). Trimming shortened V by 3 bases and J by 0 bases, and 9 bases separated the two germline ends. From the 5' RACE reads, TCRdb called clonotypes with MiXCR, one entry per CDR3 protein. In the table there are some 78,000 distinct CDR3 sequences, less than 15% of which are singletons. The rearrangement links TRBV20-1 to TRBJ2-1; D perhaps matches TRBD2 (5 bases). Sequenced: whole blood. The receptor was derived from an adult who was a healthcare worker with PCR-confirmed SARS-CoV-2 infection or an uninfected control (not recorded which). In DNA, the CDR3 is TGCAGTGCTAGTAGCGTGAACTCCTACAATGAGCAGTTCTTC. This codes for CSASSVNSYNEQFF.